Shown below are 10 T cell receptor beta chains from a single sample sequenced in a study of blood T cell repertoires in COVID-19. The data were produced by immunoSEQ multiplex PCR, yet TCRdb's version contains in-frame clones alone and is incomplete. The sample lists fewer than 50,000 clones; over 75% were seen once. Sequencing input: peripheral blood. These receptors all stem from a human donor in a cohort sampled during active COVID-19.

The chain employs TRBV7-9 and TRBJ2-3, with D unresolved. The CDR3 loop spans 15 amino acids. Trimming stripped 1 base from V and 4 bases from J, with 12 bases between. Germline values: CDR1 SEHNR, CDR2 FQNEAQ (reference sequence). The CDR3, as DNA: TGTGCCAGCAGCTTAGATGGCGCTAGTTCAGATACGCAGTATTTT. Its translation is CASSLDGASSDTQYF. The full variable domain, completed using reference TRBV7-9 and TRBJ2-3, is DTGVSQNPRHKITKRGQNVTFRCDPISEHNRLYWYRQTLGQGPEFLTYFQNEAQLEKSRLLSDRFSAERPKGSFSTLEIQRTEQGDSAMYLCASSLDGASSDTQYFGPGTRLTVL.

J is TRBJ2-1 and V is TRBV7-2; possibly TRBD1 for D (5 bases). Per germline, CDR1 SGHTA and CDR2 FQGNSA. CDR3 length: 13 amino acids. Trimming removed 4 bases from V and 5 bases from J, with 9 bases in between. The DNA for the CDR3 is TGTGCCAGCAGCTACTCACAGGACAATGAGCAGTTCTTC. Protein product: CASSYSQDNEQFF. Full variable domain (outside the CDR3, taken from reference TRBV7-2 and TRBJ2-1): GAGVSQSPSNKVTEKGKDVELRCDPISGHTALYWYRQSLGQGLEFLIYFQGNSAPDKSGLPSDRFSAERTGGSVSTLTIQRTQQEDSAVYLCASSYSQDNEQFFGPGTRLTVL.

The chain has TRBV11-3 and TRBJ1-1; D ambiguous. Germline CDR1 is SGHNT and CDR2 is YENEEA. V lost 5 bases and J 10 bases, leaving 17 bases between the germline ends. This CDR3 contains 13 residues. The CDR3 spells CASSPTRGGPAFF. The CDR3 nucleotides read TGTGCCAGCAGCCCAACACGAGGAGGGCCAGCTTTCTTT.

The gene calls are TRBV18 and TRBJ1-6; D is possibly TRBD1 (5 bases). Trimming removed 1 base from V and 10 bases from J, with 11 bases in between. Germline CDR1 reads KGHSH; CDR2 reads LQKENI. The CDR3 is made up of 14 amino acids. The CDR3 DNA reads as TGTGCCAGCTCACCACGGGGGGAACGATCACCCCTCCACTTT. Translating gives CASSPRGERSPLHF. Complete variable domain (other parts from reference TRBV18 and TRBJ1-6): NAGVMQNPRHLVRRRGQEARLRCSPMKGHSHVYWYRQLPEEGLKFMVYLQKENIIDESGMPKERFSAEFPKEGPSILRIQQVVRGDSAAYFCASSPRGERSPLHFGNGTRLTVT.

V gene TRBV7-9 combines with J gene TRBJ2-2; D might be TRBD2 (6 bases). Trimming pared 3 bases from V and 6 bases from J, leaving 8 bases between. CDR1 is SEHNR, CDR2 FQNEAQ, per germline (reference sequence). The CDR3 loop spans 13 amino acids. The CDR3 sequence: CASSLSSAGELFF. The DNA of the CDR3 is TGTGCCAGCAGCTTGTCTAGCGCCGGGGAGCTGTTTTTT.

The chain joins TRBV2 to TRBJ2-3; 8 bases are a match to TRBD2. The CDR3 is made up of 14 amino acids. From germline, CDR1 is SNHLY and CDR2 FYNNEI. With V trimmed by 8 bases and J by 0 bases, 4 bases remained unmatched. The CDR3: CASSLAASTDTQYF. In nucleotides, the CDR3 is TGTGCCAGCTCACTAGCGGCTAGCACAGATACGCAGTATTTT. The complete variable domain, with remaining parts taken from reference TRBV2 and TRBJ2-3, reads EPEVTQTPSHQVTQMGQEVILRCVPISNHLYFYWYRQILGQKVEFLVSFYNNEISEKSEIFDDQFSVERPDGSNFTLKIRSTKLEDSAMYFCASSLAASTDTQYFGPGTRLTVL.

The chain is built from TRBV4-1 and TRBJ1-2; D gene ambiguous. V gave up 0 bases and J gave up 3 bases, with 17 bases separating them. Germline V gene lookup returns CDR1 MGHRA and CDR2 YSYEKL. This CDR3 spans 17 amino acids. The CDR3 is CASSQDSSAGVDYGYTF. The CDR3 coding sequence is TGCGCCAGCAGCCAAGATTCTTCGGCCGGAGTAGACTATGGCTACACCTTC.

J is TRBJ2-7 and V is TRBV6-1; 8 nucleotides match TRBD1. V shed 1 base and J 12 bases; nucleotides not matched to a gene: 5. Looked up from germline, CDR1 is MNHNS and CDR2 is SASEGT. The CDR3 is made up of 12 amino acids. CDR3 in DNA: TGTGCCAGCAGTGAAGTCGGACAGGGATGGTACTTC. It codes for CASSEVGQGWYF.

This clone came up once. J is TRBJ1-4 and V is TRBV6-5; TRBD1 agrees at 9 bases. The germline V gene encodes CDR1 MNHEY and CDR2 SVGAGI. V lost 5 bases and J lost 6; bases outside the gene matches: 4. The CDR3 consists of 14 residues. The CDR3 protein is CASSTGGADEKLFF. CDR3 in DNA: TGTGCCAGCAGTACAGGGGGCGCCGATGAAAAACTGTTTTTT.

This clone was observed once. The J gene is TRBJ2-3, the V gene TRBV29-1; D is possibly TRBD2 (6 bases). CDR1 and CDR2 (germline): SQVTM, ANQGSEA. V was clipped by 2 bases and J by 6 bases, with 15 bases between them. CDR3 length equals 14 residues. CDR3 nucleotide sequence: TGCAGCGTTGAACTGGGGGAGGCCGGGGATACGCAGTATTTT. Translated, it gives CSVELGEAGDTQYF.